The 18 T cell receptor beta chains below all came from one sample that was sequenced in a study of blood T cell repertoires in COVID-19 (TCRdb year 2020). Library preparation was by the immunoSEQ multiplex PCR assay. Here the immuneACCESS table is served through TCRdb, limited to in-frame sequences with V and J called. Missing clones are a known gap in these copies; in checked studies unresolved V genes cover under half, and the rest lacks a known reason. In this sample the table shows 120,000 or so clones, 76% of which occur a single time. Jointly, the top ten make up roughly 3.8% of the sample. Sequenced: peripheral blood. All receptors derive from a woman of 80 years or more with acute or convalescent COVID-19.

The V and J genes are TRBV7-6 and TRBJ2-7; 8 bases match TRBD2. The CDR3 covers 14 residues. Germline CDR1 is SGHVS and CDR2 is FNYEAQ. Trimming cost V 5 bases and J 3 bases; bases outside gene matches: 6. The CDR3 region has the DNA TGTGCCAGCAGCCCTCTCGCGGGGGGCTACGAGCAGTACTTC. This translates into CASSPLAGGYEQYF.

The chain links TRBV30 to TRBJ2-7; TRBD2 might be the D (5 bases). This CDR3 contains 13 residues. Germline CDR1 GTSNPN, CDR2 SVGIG (reference sequence). Trimming removed 2 bases from V and 6 bases from J, with 14 bases in between. The CDR3 DNA reads as TGTGCCTGGAGTAGCGGCTCACGATTCGAGCAGTACTTC. Translation gives CAWSSGSRFEQYF.

This chain's CDR3 is CASSLSGTGENEQFF. The CDR3 DNA reads as TGTGCCAGCAGCTTATCTGGGACAGGAGAGAATGAGCAGTTCTTC. V usage is TRBV11-3 and J usage is TRBJ2-1, with 8 positions matching TRBD1. The CDR3 spans 15 residues. The J segment lost 7 bases and the V segment lost 2 bases, leaving 7 bases of the junction unmatched. Germline V gene lookup returns CDR1 SGHNT and CDR2 YENEEA.

This CDR3 is CASSLLQGTYEQYF. DNA for the CDR3: TGTGCCAGCAGCTTGTTACAGGGAACCTACGAGCAGTACTTC. This chain links TRBV5-6 with TRBJ2-7; D might be TRBD1 (6 bases). Trimming pared 1 base from V and 2 bases from J, leaving 10 bases between. The CDR3 is made up of 14 amino acids. Germline assignment: CDR1 SGHDT and CDR2 YYEEEE.

About this clone: At the DNA level, this CDR3 is encoded by other sequences in the same sample as well. This chain uses TRBV2 with TRBJ1-5; 9 nucleotides match TRBD1. The ends lost 4 bases at V and 2 bases at J; junction bases unmatched: 0. CDR1 SNHLY and CDR2 FYNNEI come from the germline V gene. The CDR3 has 14 amino acids. CDR3 sequence: CASSGTGGNQPQHF. The CDR3 coding sequence is TGTGCCAGCAGTGGGACAGGGGGCAATCAGCCCCAGCATTTT.

This chain uses TRBV6-1 with TRBJ1-2; maybe TRBD1 (5 bases). The CDR3 is 14 amino acids. Trimming removed 0 bases from V and 8 bases from J, with 13 bases in between. CDR1 is MNHNS, CDR2 SASEGT, per germline. The CDR3 DNA reads TGTGCCAGCAGTGAAGCGCCGGGAGGGGCCGGCTACACCTTC. Amino acid sequence: CASSEAPGGAGYTF.

The chain joins TRBV27 to TRBJ1-3, with a tentative D call TRBD1 (5 bases). The germline CDR1 and CDR2 sequences are MNHEY and SMNVEV (reference sequence). CDR3 size: 14 residues. V shed 8 bases and J shed 0 bases, with 11 bases lying between them. This chain's CDR3 is CASCSGGSGNTIYF. The CDR3 DNA follows: TGTGCCAGCTGCTCCGGGGGCTCTGGAAACACCATATATTTT.

A word on this clone: This CDR3 is also generated by other DNA sequences in the sample. The chain combines TRBV5-1 with TRBJ2-5; TRBD1 matches at 9 bases. The J segment lost 2 bases and the V segment lost 2 bases, leaving 1 base of the junction unmatched. Germline V gene lookup returns CDR1 SGHRS and CDR2 YFSETQ. The CDR3 consists of 14 residues. The CDR3 DNA reads TGCGCCAGCAGCTTAGGACAGGGGCAAGAGACCCAGTACTTC. Its translation: CASSLGQGQETQYF.

This clone has a handful of counts. Other DNA sequences from this sample encode an identical CDR3 as well. V gene TRBV18 combines with J gene TRBJ1-5; D possibly corresponds to TRBD1 (6 bases). Germline values: CDR1 KGHSH, CDR2 LQKENI. The CDR3 consists of 14 residues. V was clipped by 6 bases and J by 2 bases, with 11 bases between them. CDR3 in DNA: TGTGCCAGCTCGCCTAACAGGGGCAATCAGCCCCAGCATTTT. Its translation is CASSPNRGNQPQHF.

This clone was observed a handful of times. The V call is TRBV6-5, the J call TRBJ2-7; D is perhaps TRBD1 (6 bases). The CDR3 has 16 residues. The germline gives CDR1 MNHEY, CDR2 SVGAGI. Trimming left V 2 bases short and J 2 bases short, with 16 bases between. The CDR3 protein is CASSYLTGSIPYEQYF. In DNA form, the CDR3 reads TGTGCCAGCAGTTACCTCACAGGGTCGATACCCTACGAGCAGTACTTC.

The chain employs TRBV3-1 (or the pseudogene TRBV3-2) and TRBJ2-1; D possibly corresponds to TRBD1 (6 bases). The CDR3 runs to 15 residues. Germline V lookup: CDR1 LGHDT, CDR2 YNNKEL (reference sequence). Between the trimmed V and J ends, which lost 0 bases and 5 bases, there was a span of 11 bases. CDR3 sequence reads: CASSQETGSDNEQFF. The CDR3 nucleotides are TGTGCCAGCAGCCAAGAAACAGGGTCGGACAATGAGCAGTTCTTC.

The V gene is TRBV4-3, the J gene TRBJ2-7; D is unclear. The V gene lost 0 bases and the J gene lost 1 base, with 7 bases spanning the gap. The CDR3 has 14 amino acids. CDR1 and CDR2 from the germline V gene are LGHNA and YSLEER. The CDR3 region is CASSQDSRSYEQYF. Here the CDR3 DNA reads TGCGCCAGCAGCCAAGATTCTAGATCCTACGAGCAGTACTTC.

V and J are TRBV3-1 (or the pseudogene TRBV3-2) and TRBJ2-7; possibly TRBD2 for D (5 bases). The CDR3 loop spans 13 amino acids. The germline V and J ends were trimmed by 2 bases and 6 bases, with 11 bases remaining between them. Germline V lookup: CDR1 LGHDT, CDR2 YNNKEL (reference sequence). CDR3 nucleotides: TGTGCCAGCAGCCAATTTGTCGGAGGCGAGCAGTACTTC. Its translation is CASSQFVGGEQYF.

V is TRBV5-5 and J is TRBJ2-3; D gene ambiguous. From germline, CDR1 is SGHKS and CDR2 YYEKEE (reference sequence). With 0 bases removed from V and 2 bases from J, the gap between germline ends came to 7 bases. The CDR3 covers 14 residues. The CDR3 DNA follows: TGTGCCAGCAGCTTGGAGCCGGTCACAGATACGCAGTATTTT. Translated, it gives CASSLEPVTDTQYF.

The chain carries TRBV6-5 and TRBJ1-5, with TRBD1 as a possible D gene (5 bases). Trimming left V 5 bases short and J 0 bases short, with 11 bases between. CDR3 size: 15 residues. Germline V gene sequence: CDR1 MNHEY, CDR2 SVGAGI. CDR3 sequence (DNA): TGTGCCAGCAGTAGACAGTTTAATAGCAATCAGCCCCAGCATTTT. Translating it yields CASSRQFNSNQPQHF.

The chain links TRBV3-1 (or the pseudogene TRBV3-2) to TRBJ1-1, with D possibly being TRBD1 (5 bases). The V end lost 0 bases, the J end lost 8 bases, and 13 bases lay between the germline ends. Per germline, CDR1 LGHDT and CDR2 YNNKEL (reference sequence). The CDR3 is 14 amino acids. The DNA of the CDR3 is TGTGCCAGCAGCCAAGATCCGCGGGGCAGAGAAGCTTTCTTT. Translation gives CASSQDPRGREAFF.

The rearrangement uses TRBV6-6 and TRBJ2-7; 7 bases agree with TRBD1. After removal of 6 bases from V and 5 bases from J, the junction contained 10 bases not matched to a gene. In germline, CDR1 is MNHNY, CDR2 SVGAGI (reference sequence). CDR3 length: 14 residues. CDR3 DNA sequence: TGTGCCAGCAGGGGACAGCCGGGAAGGGACGAGCAGTACTTC. Translation: CASRGQPGRDEQYF.

The rearrangement uses TRBV9 and TRBJ1-2, with D possibly TRBD1 on 6 matching bases. The germline V and J ends were trimmed by 4 bases and 4 bases, with 23 bases remaining between them. There are 17 residues in the CDR3. CDR1 is SGDLS, CDR2 YYNGEE, per germline. The CDR3 is CASSPTALGRGGYGYTF. The DNA for the CDR3 is TGTGCCAGCAGCCCAACCGCTCTAGGAAGGGGGGGCTATGGCTACACCTTC.